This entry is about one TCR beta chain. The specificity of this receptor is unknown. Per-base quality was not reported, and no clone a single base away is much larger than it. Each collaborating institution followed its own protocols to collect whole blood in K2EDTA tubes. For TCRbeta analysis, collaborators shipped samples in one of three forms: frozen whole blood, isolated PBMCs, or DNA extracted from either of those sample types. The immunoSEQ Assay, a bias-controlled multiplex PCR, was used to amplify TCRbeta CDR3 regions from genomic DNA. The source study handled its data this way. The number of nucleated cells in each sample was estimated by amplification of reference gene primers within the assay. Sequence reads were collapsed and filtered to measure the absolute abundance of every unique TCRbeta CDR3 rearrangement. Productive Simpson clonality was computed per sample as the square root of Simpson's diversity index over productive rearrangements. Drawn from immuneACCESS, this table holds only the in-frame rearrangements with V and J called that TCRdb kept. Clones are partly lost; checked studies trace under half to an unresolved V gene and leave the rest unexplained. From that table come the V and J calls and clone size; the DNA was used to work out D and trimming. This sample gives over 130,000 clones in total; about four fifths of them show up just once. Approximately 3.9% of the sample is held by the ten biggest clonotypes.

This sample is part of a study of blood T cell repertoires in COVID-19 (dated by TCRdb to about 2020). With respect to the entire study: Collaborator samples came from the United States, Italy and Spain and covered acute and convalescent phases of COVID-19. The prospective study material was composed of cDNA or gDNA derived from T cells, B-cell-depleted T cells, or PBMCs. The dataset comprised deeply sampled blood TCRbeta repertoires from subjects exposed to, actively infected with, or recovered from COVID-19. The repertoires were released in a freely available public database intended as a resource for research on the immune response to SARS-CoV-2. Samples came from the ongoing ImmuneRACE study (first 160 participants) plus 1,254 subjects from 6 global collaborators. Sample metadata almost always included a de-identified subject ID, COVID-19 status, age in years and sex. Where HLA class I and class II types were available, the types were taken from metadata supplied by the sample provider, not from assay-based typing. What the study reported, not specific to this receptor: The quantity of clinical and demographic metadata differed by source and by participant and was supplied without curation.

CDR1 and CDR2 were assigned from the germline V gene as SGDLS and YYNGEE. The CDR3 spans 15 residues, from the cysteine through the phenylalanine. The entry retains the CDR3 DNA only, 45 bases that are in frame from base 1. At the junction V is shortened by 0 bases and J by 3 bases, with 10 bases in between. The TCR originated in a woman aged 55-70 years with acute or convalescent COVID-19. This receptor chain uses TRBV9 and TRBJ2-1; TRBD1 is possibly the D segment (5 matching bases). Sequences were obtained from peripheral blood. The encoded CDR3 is CASSVAQGRYNEQFF. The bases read TGTGCCAGCAGCGTAGCTCAGGGCCGCTACAATGAGCAGTTCTTC.